Below are 12 T cell receptor beta chains sequenced from a single sample in a study of post-analysis software for immune sequencing data (dated by TCRdb to the mid-2010s). Libraries were made using PCR. This sample was sequenced with an Illumina HiSeq 2500. To reduce PCR and sequencing biases, unique molecular identifiers were incorporated into the TCR beta cDNA libraries. The public reads were reanalyzed by TCRdb: fastp trimming at Q25, MiXCR alignment, in-frame beta chains only. Duplicate CDR3 protein sequences are folded into a single record with the most common DNA and genes. In all, the sample holds 650,000 to 900,000 distinct CDR3 sequences, and 46% of those were seen once. 4.9% of the sample belongs to the ten largest clones. What the research found in general, with its limitations: Patients showed significantly higher frequencies than controls for 4 or 5 TRBV segments, among them TRBV5-6, TRBV5-1 and TRBV20-1.

Their cognate antigens are unknown. Sequenced sample: blood. The receptors derive from a girl aged 10 to 17 with multiple sclerosis.

This chain links TRBV10-3 with TRBJ2-7; unclear D gene. Germline V gene lookup returns CDR1 ENHRY and CDR2 SYGVKD. V was trimmed by 10 bases and J by 0 bases, leaving 13 bases between them. The CDR3 spans 13 residues. In DNA form, the CDR3 reads TGTGCCACCTTAGGGCAGGACTCCTACGAGCAGTACTTC. Its translation is CATLGQDSYEQYF.

This clonotype was picked up a small number of times. CDR3 in amino acids: CSARDLRPTYEQYF. DNA of the CDR3: TGCAGTGCTAGAGATCTGCGACCGACCTACGAGCAGTACTTC. The chain joins TRBV20-1 to TRBJ2-7, with unresolved D. CDR1 and CDR2 (germline): DFQATT, SNEGSKA (reference sequence). This CDR3 is built from 14 residues. Trimming removed 0 bases from V and 2 bases from J, with 11 bases in between.

J is TRBJ2-7 and V is TRBV29-1, with 7 bases matching TRBD2. Germline V lookup: CDR1 SQVTM, CDR2 ANQGSEA. V gave up 2 bases and J gave up 7 bases; unmatched junction bases: 8. This CDR3 comprises 13 residues. The CDR3 DNA reads as TGCAGCGTTGAAATGGCGGGAGATGGGGAGCAGTACTTC. This encodes CSVEMAGDGEQYF.

This chain joins TRBV13 and TRBJ2-7; TRBD2 matches 15 bases. Per germline, CDR1 PRHDT and CDR2 FYEKMQ (reference sequence). Losses at the gene ends were 3 bases for V and 6 bases for J; bases not matched to a gene: 9. The CDR3 covers 17 residues. This chain's CDR3 is CASSFFGLAGGKGEQYF. CDR3 DNA sequence: TGTGCCAGCAGCTTTTTCGGACTAGCGGGAGGGAAAGGCGAGCAGTACTTC.

CDR3: CASSSRVMGLSEQYF. CDR3 bases: TGTGCCAGCAGCTCTCGCGTTATGGGTCTTTCAGAGCAGTACTTC. The rearrangement uses TRBV13 and TRBJ2-7; D is unclear. The V gene's germline CDR1 is PRHDT and CDR2 FYEKMQ (reference sequence). This CDR3 comprises 15 residues. V lost 4 bases, J lost 7 bases, and 20 bases lay in between.

The V gene is TRBV20-1, the J gene TRBJ1-1, with TRBD1 as a possible D gene (6 bases). With 3 bases removed from V and 0 bases from J, the gap between germline ends came to 11 bases. The CDR3 spans 14 residues. Germline V lookup: CDR1 DFQATT, CDR2 SNEGSKA (reference sequence). CDR3 bases: TGCAGTGCTAGTCTGGACAGCATGAACACTGAAGCTTTCTTT. The encoded protein is CSASLDSMNTEAFF.

This clonotype showed up just a few times. The J gene is TRBJ2-7, the V gene TRBV9, with D possibly TRBD1 on 5 matching bases. V was clipped by 5 bases and J by 2 bases, with 14 bases between them. Germline lookup yields CDR1 SGDLS and CDR2 YYNGEE. The CDR3 runs 14 residues. The CDR3 loop is CASSIGAKPYEQYF. CDR3 DNA sequence: TGTGCCAGCAGTATAGGGGCCAAGCCCTACGAGCAGTACTTC.

This chain links TRBV7-8 with TRBJ1-2, with a tentative D call TRBD1 (6 bases). The CDR3 is made up of 15 amino acids. Germline CDR1 and CDR2: SGHVS and FQNEAQ. Trimming took 6 bases from V and 7 from J, leaving 21 bases between them. CDR3 DNA: TGTGCCAGCAGGCCTCTAGGGGACAAGGTTCTTGGCTACACCTTC. Protein product: CASRPLGDKVLGYTF.

This clonotype was counted between two and nine times. The rearrangement uses TRBV29-1 and TRBJ2-1, with 10 nucleotides matching TRBD2. This CDR3 comprises 14 residues. V shed 6 bases, J shed 7 bases, and the junction held 9 bases outside the gene matches. In germline, CDR1 is SQVTM, CDR2 ANQGSEA. CDR3 amino acids: CSVGAGGPSNEQFF. As DNA, the CDR3 is TGCAGCGTGGGAGCGGGAGGGCCCTCAAATGAGCAGTTCTTC.

CDR3 in amino acids: CSVEKKSKYNEQFF. CDR3 bases: TGCAGCGTTGAAAAAAAGTCGAAATACAATGAGCAGTTCTTC. The chain couples TRBV29-1 to TRBJ2-1; D remains unclear. V was clipped by 2 bases and J by 4 bases, with 12 bases between them. Germline V gives CDR1 SQVTM, CDR2 ANQGSEA. The CDR3 is 14 amino acids.

This clonotype was detected only a few times. The chain is built from TRBV4-1 and TRBJ2-5; 8 bases agree with TRBD1. The germline V gene has CDR1 MGHRA and CDR2 YSYEKL. The V gene end was trimmed by 3 bases and the J gene end by 4 bases; junction bases not matched to a gene: 7. CDR3 length equals 15 residues. As DNA, the CDR3 is TGCGCCAGCAGCCAGACGACAGGGGTAGCAGAGACCCAGTACTTC. Amino acid sequence: CASSQTTGVAETQYF.

This clonotype was counted once. Since the CDR3 does not end with the conserved phenylalanine or tryptophan, this likely comes from a read error. The chain links TRBV3-1 to TRBJ2-1; 14 bases line up with TRBD2. From germline, CDR1 is LGHDT and CDR2 YNNKEL (reference sequence). Trimming cost V 5 bases and J 8 bases; bases outside gene matches: 5. This CDR3 is built from 15 residues. DNA of the CDR3: TGTGCCAGCAGCTGGGGGACTAGCGGGAGCTATGAGCAGTTCTGC. It translates to CASSWGTSGSYEQFC.